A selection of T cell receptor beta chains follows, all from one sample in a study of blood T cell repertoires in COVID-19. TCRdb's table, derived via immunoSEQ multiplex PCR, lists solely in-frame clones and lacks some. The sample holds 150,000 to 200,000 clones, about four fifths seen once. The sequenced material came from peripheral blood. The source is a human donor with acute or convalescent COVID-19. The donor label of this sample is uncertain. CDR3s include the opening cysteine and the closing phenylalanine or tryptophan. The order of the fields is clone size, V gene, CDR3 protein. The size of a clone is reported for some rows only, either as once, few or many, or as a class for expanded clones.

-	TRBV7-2	CASSSRVGYGYTF
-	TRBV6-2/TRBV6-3	CASSFLGQGASADTEAFF
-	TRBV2	CASRAIQGPYGYTF
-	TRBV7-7	CASSLGGQSYEQYF
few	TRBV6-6	CATMTVSGSSYEQYF
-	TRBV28	CASIPHTGSAGANVLTF
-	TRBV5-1	CASSLPDRVGNEQFF
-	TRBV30	CAWSTGLNEKLFF
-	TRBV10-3	CAISEGGGTYNEQFF
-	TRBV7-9	CASSGKTGEGHQETQYF
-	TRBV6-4	CASRATSGATGELFF
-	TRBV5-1	CASRPFSGRASETQYF
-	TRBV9	CASTPGIGNGEKLFF
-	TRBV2	CASNLLAGADTQYF
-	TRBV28	CASSPTGKGSYEQYF
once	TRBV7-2	CASSQGQGNYGYTF
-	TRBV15	CATSYVDRAYGYTF
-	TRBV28	CASSSTSGRASEGEQFF
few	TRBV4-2	CASSQDGGGRDYGYTF
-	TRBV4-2	CASSPRGGTNTEAFF
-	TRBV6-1	CASSELVRGVTDTQYF
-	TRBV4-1	CASSRGGRETQYF
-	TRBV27	CASSWRTGPSYEQYF
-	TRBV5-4	CASSSGGPEQFF
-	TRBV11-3	CASRPGQGVGELFF
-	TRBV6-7	CASSSGADSNQPQHF
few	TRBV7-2	CASSQQPNQPQHF
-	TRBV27	CASSQQVHYGYTF
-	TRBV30	CAWSVGGAGTEAFF
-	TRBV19	CASSIPRLAGGRTGELFF
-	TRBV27	CASSLGQGAVEQYF
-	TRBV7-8	CASSRKLAGGSGNTGELFF
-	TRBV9	CASSVAGMETQYF
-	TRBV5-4	CASSRTSGGTTDTQYF
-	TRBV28	CASGSRLEQYF
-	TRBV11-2	CASSFGLSRRMNTEAFF
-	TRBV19	CASGREVNHSPLHF
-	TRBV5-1	CASSLSPGSYGYTF
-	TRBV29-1	CSATGGVNTEAFF
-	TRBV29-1	CSVATGHPRGMNEKLFF
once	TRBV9	CASSATYSNQPQHF
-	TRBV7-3	CASSLTGQGAGEQYF
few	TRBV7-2	CASSQGGGSSRNEQFF
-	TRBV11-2	CASSLEDGLNYGYTF